This TCR beta chain is drawn from a study of identifying expanded T cells in peripheral blood. The CDR3 consists of 17 residues. Looked up from germline, CDR1 is SEHNR and CDR2 is FQNEAQ (reference sequence). Generated by immunoSEQ multiplex PCR, the TCRdb table keeps only in-frame clones and is missing some. The table lists over 65,000 clones, approximately 90% of them singletons. A word on this clone: At one boundary the junction diverges from the germline segment, which might be a read error.

This receptor was obtained from a person aged 18 to 75 in good health. The sequenced sample was blood. The chain employs TRBV7-9 and TRBJ1-2; 9 bases match TRBD1. The CDR3 DNA is TGTGCCAGCAGCGCGGGGACAGGGTCTCTTTCTAAGTATGGCTACACCTTC. Amino acids: CASSAGTGSLSKYGYTF.